This TCR beta chain was observed in a study of T-cell reconstitution after alpha-beta-depleted transplantation in children. Preparation of the TCRbeta library involved a method that used unique molecular identifiers. TCRdb independently ran MiXCR on the PCR reads; one entry per CDR3 protein. The data show about 1,000,000 distinct CDR3 sequences, 25% to 30% seen once. From germline, CDR1 is DFQATT and CDR2 SNEGSKA (reference sequence). The CDR3 runs to 18 residues. Unmatched junction bases numbered 10, after V lost 0 bases and J lost 1 base. This clonotype was detected only a few times. The chain employs TRBV20-1 and TRBJ1-5; TRBD1 matches 9 bases. This material consisted of PBMCs, mostly from graft donor cells, taken 360 days after TCRalphabeta/CD19-depleted stem cell transplant. The sequence derives from a boy under two years old who had a stem cell transplant for SCID, so the T cells may come from the graft donor. This CDR3 reads CSARDMTGGLVSNQPQHF. The CDR3 DNA sequence: TGCAGTGCTAGAGACATGACAGGGGGGTTAGTAAGCAATCAGCCCCAGCATTTT.